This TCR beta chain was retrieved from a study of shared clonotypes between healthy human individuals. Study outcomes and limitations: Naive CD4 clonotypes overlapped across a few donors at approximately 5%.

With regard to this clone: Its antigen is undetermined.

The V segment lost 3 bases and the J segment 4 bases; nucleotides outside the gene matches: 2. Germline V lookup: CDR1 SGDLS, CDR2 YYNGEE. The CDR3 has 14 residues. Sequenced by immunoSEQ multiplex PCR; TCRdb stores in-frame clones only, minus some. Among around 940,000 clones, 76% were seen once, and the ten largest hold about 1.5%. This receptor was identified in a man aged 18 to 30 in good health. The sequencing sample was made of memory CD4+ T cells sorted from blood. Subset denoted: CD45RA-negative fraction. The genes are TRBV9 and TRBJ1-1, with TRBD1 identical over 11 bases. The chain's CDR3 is CASSAGTGGTEAFF. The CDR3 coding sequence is TGTGCCAGCAGCGCCGGGACAGGGGGCACTGAAGCTTTCTTT.